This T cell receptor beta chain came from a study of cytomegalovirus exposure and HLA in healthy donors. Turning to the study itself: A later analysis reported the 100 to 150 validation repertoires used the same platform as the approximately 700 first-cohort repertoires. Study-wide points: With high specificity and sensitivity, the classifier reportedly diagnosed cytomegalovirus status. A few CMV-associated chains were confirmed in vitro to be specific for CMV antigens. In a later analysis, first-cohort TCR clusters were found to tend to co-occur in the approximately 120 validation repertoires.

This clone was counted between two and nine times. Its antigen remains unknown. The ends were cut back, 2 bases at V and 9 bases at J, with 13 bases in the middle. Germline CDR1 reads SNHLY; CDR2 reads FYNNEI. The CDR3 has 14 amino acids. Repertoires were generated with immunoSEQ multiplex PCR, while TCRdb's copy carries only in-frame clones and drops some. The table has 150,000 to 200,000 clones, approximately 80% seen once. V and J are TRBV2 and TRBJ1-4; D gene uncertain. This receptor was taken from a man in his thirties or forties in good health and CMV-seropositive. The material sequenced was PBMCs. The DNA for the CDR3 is TGTGCCAGCAGTGAAACGGTGAATGCGAAAAAACTGTTTTTT. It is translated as CASSETVNAKKLFF.